The rows below give T cell receptor beta chains drawn from one sample of a study of blood T cell repertoires in COVID-19. TCRdb's copy holds only in-frame clones and misses some; the assay was immunoSEQ multiplex PCR. This sample yields 85,000 to 100,000 clones, of which more than 80% are seen a single time; 25% to 35% belongs to the top ten. What was sequenced was peripheral blood. These receptor sequences come from a man over 45 with active or convalescent COVID-19. Each CDR3 is given with its conserved first and last residue. The D gene is left open where the match is weak. Size is omitted from some rows. Given values are once, few, many or a class for expanded clones.

j_call d_call v_call clone_size cdr3_aa cdr3_nt
TRBJ1-6 TRBD1 TRBV9 NA CASIWTGGVLYNSPLHF TGTGCCAGCATATGGACAGGGGGTGTGCTCTATAATTCACCCCTCCACTTT
TRBJ2-7 TRBD1 TRBV5-6 NA CASSGRDRSYEQYF TGTGCCAGCAGCGGCCGGGACAGGAGCTACGAGCAGTACTTC
TRBJ2-7 NA TRBV7-2 NA CASSSPRRNEQYF TGTGCCAGCAGCTCCCCCCGGAGGAACGAGCAGTACTTC
TRBJ2-5 TRBD2 TRBV30 NA CAWSVPSGGYQETQYF TGTGCCTGGAGTGTACCTAGCGGAGGGTACCAAGAGACCCAGTACTTC
TRBJ2-2 NA TRBV19 NA CASSKPETPNTGELFF TGTGCCAGTAGCAAACCTGAGACTCCGAACACCGGGGAGCTGTTTTTT
TRBJ2-7 TRBD2 TRBV5-1 once CASSLVTGGGFYEQYF TGCGCCAGCAGCTTGGTTACAGGCGGGGGGTTTTACGAGCAGTACTTC
TRBJ1-6 NA TRBV4-3 NA CASSQGVNSPLHF TGCGCCAGCAGCCAAGGCGTAAATTCACCCCTCCACTTT
TRBJ2-7 TRBD1 TRBV28 NA CASSPRDRVRYEQYF TGTGCCAGCAGTCCAAGAGACAGGGTTCGATACGAGCAGTACTTC
TRBJ2-7 TRBD1 TRBV12-5 NA CASGSRTVGTGGPYEQYF TGTGCTAGTGGTTCGCGAACAGTCGGGACAGGTGGCCCGTACGAGCAGTACTTC
TRBJ2-3 NA TRBV18 NA CASSPSPRASREDTQYF TGTGCCAGCTCACCATCTCCCAGGGCCTCACGCGAAGATACGCAGTATTTT
TRBJ2-7 TRBD2 TRBV28 NA CASRGGVGTDEQYF TGTGCCAGCAGGGGGGGGGTAGGGACCGACGAGCAGTACTTC
TRBJ2-3 TRBD2 TRBV11-2 NA CASSLRRGDTDTQYF TGTGCCAGCAGCTTACGACGGGGGGACACAGATACGCAGTATTTT
TRBJ1-2 NA TRBV11-2 NA CASSLGRNSYGYTF TGTGCCAGCAGCTTAGGGCGGAATAGCTATGGCTACACCTTC
TRBJ2-4 NA TRBV10-3 once CAISESAPTGSGDIQYF TGTGCCATCAGTGAGTCTGCCCCTACAGGGTCTGGGGACATTCAGTACTTC
TRBJ2-7 TRBD1 TRBV6-5 NA CASSYGTGGYEQYF TGTGCCAGCAGTTACGGGACAGGGGGGTACGAGCAGTACTTC
TRBJ2-3 NA TRBV27 NA CASSFRRADGDTQYF TGTGCCAGCAGTTTTCGCAGGGCTGATGGAGATACGCAGTATTTT
TRBJ2-3 NA TRBV5-1 NA CASSLLGVGVTDTQYF TGCGCCAGCAGCTTGCTCGGTGTTGGTGTCACAGATACGCAGTATTTT